The 26 T cell receptor beta chains presented below share a single source sample, sequenced in a study of Ad26.COV2.S vaccination and SARS-CoV-2 variants. Indicated treatment: about 20 received Ad26.COV2.S at low or high dose, single or two shots; a few received placebo; per-sample allocation not given. The samples were gathered on day 63 after the first injection of vaccine or placebo. Measured with immunoSEQ multiplex PCR; TCRdb has only the in-frame clones, and not every one. The sample contains around 240,000 clones, approximately 87% of which appear only once. The sequenced sample was peripheral blood, obtained in a trial of Ad26.COV2.S vaccine versus placebo. Source of these receptors: a person between 18 and 65 years old who received the Ad26.COV2.S COVID-19 vaccine or a placebo.

The rearrangement uses TRBV2 and TRBJ2-7, with TRBD1 matching over 7 bases. The CDR3 runs to 15 residues. Trimming removed 5 bases from V and 0 bases from J; junction bases left unmatched: 7. From germline, CDR1 is SNHLY and CDR2 FYNNEI. The CDR3 region is CASSLTGIGSYEQYF. CDR3 in DNA: TGTGCCAGCAGTCTGACAGGGATCGGCTCCTACGAGCAGTACTTC.

The chain carries TRBV5-1 and TRBJ2-7, with 9 bases lining up with TRBD1. Trimming at V came to 4 bases and at J to 3 bases, leaving 5 bases not matched to a gene. Germline lookup yields CDR1 SGHRS and CDR2 YFSETQ. The CDR3 sequence is 14 residues long. The CDR3 protein is CASSGGTGLYEQYF. DNA for the CDR3: TGCGCCAGCAGCGGAGGGACAGGGCTCTACGAGCAGTACTTC.

This clone was observed a single time. This chain joins TRBV12-5 and TRBJ1-2; no clear D gene. Germline V lookup: CDR1 LGHNT, CDR2 FRNRAP. The CDR3 loop spans 12 amino acids. V was pared by 1 base and J by 6 bases, with 6 bases between. The CDR3 spells CASGLGLDGYTF. In DNA form, the CDR3 reads TGTGCTAGTGGTTTGGGACTGGATGGCTACACCTTC.

V and J are TRBV6-5 and TRBJ1-2, with 10 bases fitting TRBD1. The CDR3 consists of 13 residues. Germline V gives CDR1 MNHEY, CDR2 SVGAGI. The V and J ends lost 5 bases and 8 bases, in that order; junction bases with no gene match: 5. The CDR3 nucleotides are TGTGCCAGCAGTAGACAGGGGGCGCCAGGCTACACCTTC. Its protein product is CASSRQGAPGYTF.

The rearrangement joins TRBV27 to TRBJ2-2, with D perhaps matching TRBD2 (6 bases). Looked up from germline, CDR1 is MNHEY and CDR2 is SMNVEV (reference sequence). The CDR3 covers 17 residues. Trimming removed 1 base at V and 6 bases at J, with 18 bases between. The CDR3 loop is CASSLLVGGGWAGELFF. CDR3 nucleotide sequence: TGTGCCAGCAGTTTATTGGTCGGGGGAGGATGGGCCGGGGAGCTGTTTTTT.

V gene TRBV12-3 or TRBV12-4 combines with J gene TRBJ1-4; D remains ambiguous. There are 12 residues in the CDR3. The V and J ends lost 8 bases and 5 bases respectively, with 9 bases between them. CDR3 region: CASSILNEKLFF. CDR3 bases: TGTGCCAGCTCAATACTAAATGAAAAACTGTTTTTT.

The chain has TRBV6-5 and TRBJ2-3; D is unresolved. V lost 8 bases, J lost 6 bases, and 12 bases lay in between. CDR1 and CDR2 (germline): MNHEY, SVGAGI. The CDR3 has 12 amino acids. This CDR3 reads CASLDRWDTQYF. The CDR3 nucleotides are TGTGCCAGCCTCGATCGCTGGGATACGCAGTATTTT.

V and J are TRBV28 and TRBJ2-1; no definite D call. The CDR3 runs to 13 residues. V gave up 5 bases and J gave up 4 bases, with 9 bases separating them. Germline assignment: CDR1 MDHEN and CDR2 SYDVKM. The CDR3: CASSLGRYNEQFF. For the CDR3, the DNA is TGTGCCAGCAGTCTCGGACGATACAATGAGCAGTTCTTC. Together with reference TRBV28 and TRBJ2-1, the CDR3 gives the full variable domain: DVKVTQSSRYLVKRTGEKVFLECVQDMDHENMFWYRQDPGLGLRLIYFSYDVKMKEKGDIPEGYSVSREKKERFSLILESASTNQTSMYLCASSLGRYNEQFFGPGTRLTVL.

This chain links TRBV5-1 with TRBJ2-7; D is unclear. V dropped 4 bases and J dropped 1 base, with 12 bases sitting between them. This CDR3 has 14 amino acids. Germline V lookup: CDR1 SGHRS, CDR2 YFSETQ. The CDR3 is CASSLDAHSYEQYF. CDR3 bases: TGCGCCAGCAGCCTAGACGCCCATTCCTACGAGCAGTACTTC.

V gene TRBV7-9 combines with J gene TRBJ2-3, with TRBD2 matching 10 bases. Germline V gene data show CDR1 as SEHNR and CDR2 as FQNEAQ (reference sequence). The CDR3 runs 18 residues. The trim removed 5 bases at V and 2 bases at J, leaving 13 bases unmatched. The CDR3 coding sequence is TGTGCCAGCAGCACCAATAGCGGACTAGCGGAGTACACAGATACGCAGTATTTT. Translating gives CASSTNSGLAEYTDTQYF.

This rearrangement joins TRBV7-8 to TRBJ2-5, with D tentatively TRBD2 (6 bases). V shed 4 bases and J shed 5 bases, with 11 bases lying between them. The CDR3 has 13 amino acids. Per the germline V gene, CDR1 is SGHVS and CDR2 is FQNEAQ. The CDR3 sequence: CASSWDSVETQYF. In DNA form, the CDR3 reads TGTGCCAGCAGCTGGGACTCAGTGGAGACCCAGTACTTC.

The chain couples TRBV6-1 to TRBJ1-3; D may be TRBD1 (6 bases). Germline CDR1 MNHNS, CDR2 SASEGT. Trimming cost V 1 base and J 2 bases, with 9 bases left between them. CDR3 length equals 15 residues. The CDR3, as DNA: TGTGCCAGCAGTGAAGATACAGGGCCTGGAAACACCATATATTTT. Translated: CASSEDTGPGNTIYF.

The chain employs TRBV18 and TRBJ1-6; 11 positions agree with TRBD1. Germline V CDR1 and CDR2: KGHSH, LQKENI. Losses at the gene ends were 4 bases for V and 6 bases for J; bases not matched to a gene: 2. CDR3 length: 15 amino acids. CDR3 sequence (DNA): TGTGCCAGCTCACTGGGACAGGGGGGTAATTCACCCCTCCACTTT. It specifies CASSLGQGGNSPLHF.

The chain links TRBV25-1 to TRBJ1-1, with 9 nucleotides matching TRBD1. CDR1 is MGHDK, CDR2 SYGVNS, per germline. The V segment lost 4 bases and the J segment 7 bases; nucleotides outside the gene matches: 7. CDR3 size: 14 residues. The DNA of the CDR3 is TGTGCCAGCAGTGCGTCCCGGGACAGGGTTGAAGCTTTCTTT. Residues: CASSASRDRVEAFF. Full variable domain (missing parts from reference TRBV25-1 and TRBJ1-1): EADIYQTPRYLVIGTGKKITLECSQTMGHDKMYWYQQDPGMELHLIHYSYGVNSTEKGDLSSESTVSRIRTEHFPLTLESARPSHTSQYLCASSASRDRVEAFFGQGTRLTVV.

The CDR3 sequence: CACRGISTYEQYF. For the CDR3, the DNA is TGTGCCTGCCGGGGCATCTCAACCTACGAGCAGTACTTC. The chain employs TRBV6-5 and TRBJ2-7; D tentatively reads TRBD1 or TRBD2 (5 bases each). The CDR3 has 13 amino acids. The V gene's germline CDR1 is MNHEY and CDR2 SVGAGI. The V gene lost 11 bases and the J gene lost 2 bases, with 16 bases spanning the gap.

The rearrangement uses TRBV4-3 and TRBJ2-1; weak D call: TRBD1 (5 bases). The germline V gene has CDR1 LGHNA and CDR2 YSLEER. This CDR3 comprises 14 residues. Trimming pared 0 bases from V and 11 bases from J, leaving 14 bases between. CDR3 DNA sequence: TGCGCCAGCAGCCAAGATGTGGGGCAGGCCAAGCAGTTCTTC. This sequence encodes CASSQDVGQAKQFF.

The chain recombines TRBV6-2 or TRBV6-3 with TRBJ2-7; 9 bases agree with TRBD2. Germline V lookup: CDR1 MNHEY, CDR2 SVGEGT. Germline trimming cut 0 bases from V and 0 bases from J; bases unmatched to any gene: 6. This CDR3 has 17 residues. The CDR3 reads CASSYSRLAESSYEQYF. In nucleotides, the CDR3 is TGTGCCAGCAGTTACTCGAGACTAGCGGAGAGCTCCTACGAGCAGTACTTC.

This clone is labeled medium-sized. The chain joins TRBV3-1 (or the pseudogene TRBV3-2) to TRBJ1-5, with D possibly matching TRBD1 (6 bases). The ends were cut back, 6 bases at V and 1 base at J, with 10 bases in the middle. This CDR3 comprises 14 residues. Germline V lookup: CDR1 LGHDT, CDR2 YNNKEL (reference sequence). CDR3 residues: CASSRGQSNQPQHF. In DNA form, the CDR3 reads TGTGCCAGCAGTCGTGGACAGAGCAATCAGCCCCAGCATTTT.

The genes are TRBV19 and TRBJ1-5; TRBD1 matches 7 bases. The CDR3 runs 15 residues. From germline, CDR1 is LNHDA and CDR2 SQIVND (reference sequence). V dropped 11 bases and J dropped 0; count of bases not matched to a gene: 10. The CDR3 loop is CASYDRASSNQPQHF. As DNA, the CDR3 is TGTGCCTCCTACGACAGGGCGAGTAGCAATCAGCCCCAGCATTTT.

The chain is built from TRBV27 and TRBJ1-1, with 8 nucleotides matching TRBD1. The V and J ends lost 6 bases and 1 base, in that order; junction bases with no gene match: 4. Germline CDR1 is MNHEY and CDR2 is SMNVEV (reference sequence). The CDR3 has 14 amino acids. Here the CDR3 reads CASSLGQANTEAFF. CDR3 DNA sequence: TGTGCCAGCAGCCTGGGACAGGCGAACACTGAAGCTTTCTTT.

This clone was recorded a few times. The chain is built from TRBV19 and TRBJ2-1; TRBD2 matches at 9 bases. Germline CDR1 LNHDA, CDR2 SQIVND (reference sequence). Losses at the gene ends were 10 bases for V and 4 bases for J; bases not matched to a gene: 5. This CDR3 has 13 amino acids. For the CDR3, the DNA is TGTGCCACCCAGCGGGGGGTTTACAATGAGCAGTTCTTC. Its translation: CATQRGVYNEQFF.

This rearrangement joins TRBV3-1 (or the pseudogene TRBV3-2) to TRBJ2-3; D might be TRBD2 (6 bases). The V end lost 4 bases, the J end lost 2 bases, and 19 bases lay between the germline ends. The CDR3 has 17 residues. CDR1 is LGHDT, CDR2 YNNKEL, per germline (reference sequence). The chain's CDR3 is CASSRLGGGRITDTQYF. The CDR3 nucleotides read TGTGCCAGCAGCCGGTTGGGGGGTGGACGGATCACAGATACGCAGTATTTT.

This clone was picked up one time. This rearrangement joins TRBV29-1 to TRBJ1-2; D may be TRBD1 (5 bases). The V end lost 1 base, the J end lost 0 bases, and 12 bases lay between the germline ends. The CDR3 is made up of 15 amino acids. CDR1 and CDR2 from the germline V gene are SQVTM and ANQGSEA. This chain's CDR3 is CSVEGGGKPNYGYTF. The CDR3 DNA sequence: TGCAGCGTTGAAGGTGGGGGGAAACCTAACTATGGCTACACCTTC.

The chain recombines TRBV7-3 with TRBJ2-7; the D call may be TRBD1 or TRBD2 (5 bases each). The germline V and J ends were trimmed by 4 bases and 3 bases, with 13 bases remaining between them. The germline CDR1 and CDR2 sequences are SGHTA and FQGTGA. This CDR3 is built from 14 residues. The CDR3 protein is CASSYGLGDYEQYF. CDR3 bases: TGTGCCAGCAGCTACGGGCTGGGGGACTACGAGCAGTACTTC.

This clone was counted a few times. The chain couples TRBV19 to TRBJ1-3; the D gene is possibly TRBD1 (5 bases). The CDR3 spans 16 residues. V lost 3 bases and J lost 0, with 12 bases in between. The germline gives CDR1 LNHDA, CDR2 SQIVND (reference sequence). The CDR3 bases are TGTGCCAGTAGTATCTCCGGGGGGAGCTCTGGAAACACCATATATTTT. Its translation: CASSISGGSSGNTIYF.

The V call is TRBV24-1, the J call TRBJ1-6, with no clear D. Between the trimmed V and J ends, which lost 4 bases and 7 bases, there was a span of 7 bases. This CDR3 comprises 13 residues. Per germline, CDR1 KGHDR and CDR2 SFDVKD. The CDR3 reads CATSERVNSPLHF. CDR3 nucleotides: TGTGCCACCAGTGAAAGGGTAAATTCACCCCTCCACTTT.